The following is a T cell receptor beta chain sequence with its context. The sample is drawn from a study of blood T cell repertoires in COVID-19. Study-level information: Sample material is recorded as cDNA or gDNA derived from T cells, B-cell-depleted T cells, or PBMCs.

Only in-frame clones appear in the TCRdb table, and some are missing; sequencing was by immunoSEQ multiplex PCR. Here the sample spans some 250,000 clones, around 90% being singletons. The V gene end was trimmed by 3 bases and the J gene end by 8 bases; junction bases not matched to a gene: 3. This CDR3 region has 15 residues. The germline CDR1 and CDR2 sequences are SGHNT and YENEEA. The sequence was collected from a woman in her 30s with acute or convalescent COVID-19. The sample taken for sequencing was peripheral blood. The gene calls are TRBV11-3 and TRBJ2-1; 14 bases align to TRBD2. In DNA form, the CDR3 reads TGTGCCAGCAGCTTTGGGACTAGCGGGAGCGATGAGCAGTTCTTC. It encodes CASSFGTSGSDEQFF.